Listed below are T cell receptor beta chains from one sample, sequenced in a study of shared clonotypes between healthy human individuals. Only in-frame clones appear in the TCRdb table, and some are missing; sequencing was by immunoSEQ multiplex PCR. The data contain 1,500,000 or so clones, around 98.5% of them singletons. Sample: naive CD4+ T cells sorted from blood. The receptor set was obtained from a young man in good health. CDR3s leave out the opening cysteine and the closing phenylalanine or tryptophan. Expanded clones are given a class, and other clones once, few, many or no size at all.

V	size	J	CDR3
TRBV14	NA	TRBJ2-1	ASSRPGSSYNEQF
TRBV7-2	NA	TRBJ2-7	ASSLVDRDPYEQY
TRBV5-1	NA	TRBJ1-1	ASSSGTGSGKAF
TRBV6-1	NA	TRBJ2-7	ASRQVSSYEQY
TRBV7-6	NA	TRBJ2-7	ASSTGLAGVGEQY
TRBV7-9	NA	TRBJ2-3	ASSLGPQGALDTQY
TRBV11-2	NA	TRBJ2-1	ASSLDYGRAFEQF
TRBV5-1	NA	TRBJ2-5	ASSLELSGETQY
TRBV9	NA	TRBJ1-1	ASSATGRPEAF
TRBV18	once	TRBJ1-5	ASSPGQVGQPQH
TRBV20-1	NA	TRBJ2-7	SASVDYEQY